This T cell receptor beta chain derives from a study of blood T cell repertoires in COVID-19. TCRdb keeps only in-frame clones here, not all; method: immunoSEQ multiplex PCR. Of over 250,000 clones in the sample, around 86% were seen once. This clone was found once. Germline CDR1 is MNHEY and CDR2 is SVGEGT. The CDR3 is 14 amino acids. V gave up 6 bases and J gave up 5 bases; unmatched junction bases: 6. Sequencing was done on a sample of peripheral blood. The TCR comes from a woman in her thirties or forties who had recovered from COVID-19. This rearrangement joins TRBV6-2 or TRBV6-3 to TRBJ2-5, with 10 bases identical to TRBD2. The chain's CDR3 is CASSPGTSDETQYF. CDR3 bases: TGTGCCAGCAGCCCCGGGACTAGCGATGAGACCCAGTACTTC.